This T cell receptor beta chain was profiled in a study of CD4 T cells in relation to SARS-CoV-2 and coronaviruses. Study-wide findings and caveats: No donor gave both pre-pandemic and post-infection samples. This crossreactivity analysis covered spike protein alone, no other viral proteins.

The unexposed donors gave CD4+ T cells in about 2010-2019, prior to COVID-19. The cells were cultured for approximately 10 days before CD4+ T cells were isolated. This table comes from immunoSEQ multiplex PCR, and its TCRdb copy is limited to in-frame clones, with some not included. The repertoire has about 29,000 clones, more than 70% of them found once; the top ten carry more than 9%. CDR3 length: 15 residues. V was cut by 7 bases and J by 0 bases, with 14 bases left in between. Germline V CDR1 and CDR2: LGHNT, FRNRAP. Comments on this clone: Its specificity is not known.

The V gene is TRBV12-5, the J gene TRBJ2-3; no clear D. Sample: CD4+ T cells from PBMCs, cultured in vitro. This clonotype was obtained from a human donor in good health. This CDR3 reads CASAPYTSSTDTQYF. CDR3 DNA: TGTGCTAGTGCGCCTTACACCTCTAGCACAGATACGCAGTATTTT.